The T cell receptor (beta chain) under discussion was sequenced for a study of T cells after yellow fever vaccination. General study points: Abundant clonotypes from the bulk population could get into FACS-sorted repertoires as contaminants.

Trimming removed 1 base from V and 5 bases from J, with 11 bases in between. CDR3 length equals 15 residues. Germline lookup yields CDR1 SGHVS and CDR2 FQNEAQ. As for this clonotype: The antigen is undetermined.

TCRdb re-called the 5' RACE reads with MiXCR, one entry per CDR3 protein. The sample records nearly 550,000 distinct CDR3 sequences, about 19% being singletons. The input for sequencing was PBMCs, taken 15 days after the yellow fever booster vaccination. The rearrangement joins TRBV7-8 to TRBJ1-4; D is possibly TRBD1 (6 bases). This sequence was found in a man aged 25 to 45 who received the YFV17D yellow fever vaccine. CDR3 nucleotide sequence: TGTGCCAGCAGCTTAGAAGGACAGCAGAATGAAAAACTGTTTTTT. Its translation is CASSLEGQQNEKLFF.